Described below is a single T cell receptor beta chain sequence and its context. This clone is a singleton in its sample. What this receptor recognizes is not known. One base away there is no much larger clone; base qualities are not given. The immunoSEQ Assay was the method used to sequence TCRbeta CDR3 regions. After extraction, genomic DNA underwent amplification by bias-controlled multiplex PCR, followed by high-throughput sequencing. Under the source paper's analysis protocol: To quantify the absolute abundance of every unique TCRbeta CDR3 region, sequences were collapsed and filtered. T cell fraction was estimated by normalization of TCRbeta template counts to usable DNA, with usable DNA being measured through amplification of reference genes present in all nucleated cells. Repertoire TCRs were annotated as SARS-CoV-2-specific by exact matching of V gene, CDR3 amino acid sequence and J gene to a known reactive TCR set. The reference SARS-CoV-2 TCR set was derived from MIRA and filtered for enrichment in COVID-19-positive ImmuneCODE repertoires, a step that removed public or cross-reactive TCRs. Drawing on the MIRA antigens, annotated TCRs were analysed further at the level of specific ORF or position within ORF. Breadth was defined as annotated unique rearrangements over total unique productive rearrangements; depth was the summed frequency of those rearrangements. Group comparisons of TCR breadth used two-sided Wilcoxon rank-sum tests. TCRdb took this table from immuneACCESS and kept in-frame rearrangements with V and J called. Such tables lack part of the clones; where checked against another copy, unresolved V genes explain under half of the gap, and the rest is unexplained. V, J and clone size are taken as reported in that table, and D and trimming were inferred from the DNA itself. The sample table holds hundreds of thousands of clones, of which approximately 88% were seen once. Of the sample, approximately 1.5% is held by the ten largest clones.

The CDR3, from cysteine to phenylalanine, totals 17 residues. The kept DNA is CDR3 alone, 51 bases in frame from the first base. For this chain, trimming is 4 bases at the V end and 2 bases at the J end, and the number of junction bases without a gene match is 8. Looking up the germline V gene yields CDR1 SGHAT and CDR2 FQNNGV. The data derive from a study of Ad26.COV2.S vaccination and SARS-CoV-2 variants (dated by TCRdb to the early 2020s). About the study as a whole: Donors in the vaccine arm were drawn from COV1001, a multicentre, randomized, double-blind, placebo-controlled phase I-IIa trial testing Ad26.COV2.S in healthy adults. Ad26.COV2.S was given intramuscularly at 5x10^10 or 1x10^11 viral particles, as a single shot or as two shots 56 days apart. TCRbeta repertoire sequencing served as the tool for gauging how specific and how broad the SARS-CoV-2-reactive T cell receptors were following Ad26.COV2.S vaccination. The TCR-sequenced set comprised around 30 samples: approximately 19 Ad26.COV2.S vaccine recipients, 5 placebo recipients and 8 SARS-CoV-2 convalescent individuals. Trial participants were randomized into five groups of five: low-dose or high-dose Ad26.COV2.S given once or twice, or placebo on both occasions. Blinding of investigators to trial group allocation was maintained during experiments and outcome assessment. Study-wide conclusions, independent of this receptor: Higher spike-specific TCR breadth was observed in Ad26.COV2.S recipients than in placebo recipients (P = 0.0014). Substantial breadth of spike-specific CD8+ and CD4+ T cell responses was reported after vaccination. Comparable non-spike TCR breadth was observed between vaccine and placebo recipients, consistent with only spike being contained in the vaccine. According to the authors, total T cell responses may have been underestimated by the TCR breadth and depth analyses. The study lacked the statistical power to compare responses across vaccine doses or regimens.

Taken with the paper, the label for treatment or condition translates to: about 20 received Ad26.COV2.S at low or high dose, single or two shots; several received placebo; per-sample allocation not given. For vaccine and placebo recipients, the sequenced repertoires came from samples collected on day 63 after the first injection. Cohort 1b enrolled around 24 adults aged 18-55 years at a single site in Boston, USA, between 29 July and 7 August 2020. Ad26.COV2.S was a replication-incompetent adenovirus type 26 vector expressing a prefusion-stabilized SARS-CoV-2 spike protein from the original Wuhan strain.

Recombination linked TRBV11-2 to TRBJ2-6, and TRBD1 aligns with 7 junction nucleotides. The sequence came from a person aged 18-65 years who received the Ad26.COV2.S COVID-19 vaccine or a placebo. Here the sequenced sample was peripheral blood, taken in a trial of Ad26.COV2.S vaccine versus placebo. The sequenced DNA is TGTGCCAGCAGCTCTTGGACAGGCTTCCCTGGGGCCAACGTCCTGACTTTC. Its translation reads: CASSSWTGFPGANVLTF. Here the CDR3 is joined to the reference TRBV11-2 and TRBJ2-6 genes, and the full variable domain is: EAGVAQSPRYKIIEKRQSVAFWCNPISGHATLYWYQQILGQGPKLLIQFQNNGVVDDSQLPKDRFSAERLKGVDSTLKIQPAKLEDSAVYLCASSSWTGFPGANVLTFGAGSRLTVL.